These T cell receptor beta chains were read from a single sample in a study of blood T cell repertoires in COVID-19. Repertoires were generated with immunoSEQ multiplex PCR, while TCRdb's copy carries only in-frame clones and drops some. The sample carries 99,000 or so clones, approximately 80% recorded once. The sample comprised peripheral blood. Every receptor here comes from an older woman with acute or convalescent COVID-19. Each CDR3 is given with its conserved first and last residue. A D gene is named only where the DNA matches it firmly. For some rows the clone size is stated as once, few or many, or as a class when expanded; others skip it.

>NA|NA|14|TRBJ2-3|TRBV7-7
TGTGCCAGCAGCCTGTTCCAGGGGACAGATACGCAGTATTTT
CASSLFQGTDTQYF
>NA|NA|13|TRBJ1-5|TRBV12-3/TRBV12-4
TGTGCCAGCAATGGAGGGGGCAATCAGCCCCAGCATTTT
CASNGGGNQPQHF
>NA|NA|15|TRBJ2-2|TRBV18
TGTGCCAGCTCACCACCTCGGGGGAACACCGGGGAGCTGTTTTTT
CASSPPRGNTGELFF
>once|TRBD1|19|TRBJ2-4|TRBV6-2/TRBV6-3
TGTGCCAGCAGTTACGTCCGGGACAGGGGGCTTCTAGCCAAAAACATTCAGTACTTC
CASSYVRDRGLLAKNIQYF
>NA|NA|13|TRBJ2-3|TRBV19
TGTGCCAGTAGTGCCGGACTGGGAGATACGCAGTATTTT
CASSAGLGDTQYF